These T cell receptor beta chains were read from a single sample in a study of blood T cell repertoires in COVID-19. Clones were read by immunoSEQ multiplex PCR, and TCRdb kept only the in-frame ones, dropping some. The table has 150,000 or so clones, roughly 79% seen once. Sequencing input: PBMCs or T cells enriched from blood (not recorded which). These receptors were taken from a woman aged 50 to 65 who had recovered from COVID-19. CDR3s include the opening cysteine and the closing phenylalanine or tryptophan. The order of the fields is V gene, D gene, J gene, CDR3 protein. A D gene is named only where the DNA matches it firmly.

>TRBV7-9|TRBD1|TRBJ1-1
CASKPGQPWGTEAFF
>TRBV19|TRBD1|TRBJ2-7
CASSMKTGSHEQYF
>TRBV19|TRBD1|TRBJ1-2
CASNPGAGGVSYGYTF
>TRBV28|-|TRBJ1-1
CASKQGSEAFF
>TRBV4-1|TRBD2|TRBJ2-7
CASSQELAGTSSYEQYF
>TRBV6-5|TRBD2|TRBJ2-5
CASSFGGGAKTQYF
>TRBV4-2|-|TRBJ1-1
CASRQGSTEAFF
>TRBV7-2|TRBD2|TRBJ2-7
CASSLGGGSYEQYF
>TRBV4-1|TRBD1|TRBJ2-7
CASSQPLTGGWYEQYF
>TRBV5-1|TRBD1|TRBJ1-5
CASSLEGTGSQPQHF
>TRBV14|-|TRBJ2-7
CASSQDYGSEQYF
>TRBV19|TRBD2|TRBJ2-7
CASSISSGVSEQYF
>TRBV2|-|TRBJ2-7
CASSAEQLYEQYF
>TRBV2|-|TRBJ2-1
CASSGGLVRQFF
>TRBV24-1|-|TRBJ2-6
CATSDSTGKRSGANVLTF
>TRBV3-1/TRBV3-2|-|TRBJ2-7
CASSQMTEKTYEQYF
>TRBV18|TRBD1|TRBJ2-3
CASSRTGGDTQYF
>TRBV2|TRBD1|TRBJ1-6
CASSKDRPPNSPLHF
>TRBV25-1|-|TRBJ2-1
CASSEGLRGNEQFF
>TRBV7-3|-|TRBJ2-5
CASSLGGSEKKTQYF
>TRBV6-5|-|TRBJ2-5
CASSYGRVRETQYF
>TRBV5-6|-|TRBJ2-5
CASSSGTGGGETQYF
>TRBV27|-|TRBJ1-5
CASSLQGQPQHF
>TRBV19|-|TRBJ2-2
CASSIVTPGELFF
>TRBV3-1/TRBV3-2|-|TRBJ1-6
CASSGARDSPLHF
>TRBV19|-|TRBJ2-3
CASSIAYLSTDTQYF
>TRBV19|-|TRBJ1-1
CASSIEGGVDEAFF
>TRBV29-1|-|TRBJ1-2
CSVEAYPEPGYTF
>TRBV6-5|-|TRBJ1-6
CASSYTSSSPLHF
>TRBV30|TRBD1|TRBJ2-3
CAWNRGHTDTQYF
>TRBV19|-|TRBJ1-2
CASRHRDGGYTF
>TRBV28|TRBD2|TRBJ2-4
CASSSPILRTSGGLIQYF
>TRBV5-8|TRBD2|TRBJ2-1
CASSFLLAGVDEQFF
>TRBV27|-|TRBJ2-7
CASSLTGVARPSEQYF
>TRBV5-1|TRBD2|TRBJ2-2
CASSLEGRGTGELFF
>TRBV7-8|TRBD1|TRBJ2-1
CASSLPDRGRNNEQFF
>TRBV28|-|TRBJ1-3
CASSSQGNTIYF
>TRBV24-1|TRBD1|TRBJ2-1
CATSADRGRYNEQFF
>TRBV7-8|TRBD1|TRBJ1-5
CASLRTGAYSNQPQHF
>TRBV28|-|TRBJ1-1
CASSPPVARAGNTEAFF
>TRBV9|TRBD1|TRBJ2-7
CASSPDRGGSAVSYEQYF
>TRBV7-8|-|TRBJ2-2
CASSLRVSNTGELFF
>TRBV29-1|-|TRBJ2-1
CSVVGDNEQFF
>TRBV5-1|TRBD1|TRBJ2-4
CASSPGTGEAKNIQYF
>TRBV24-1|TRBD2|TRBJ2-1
CATSDGGEYNEQFF
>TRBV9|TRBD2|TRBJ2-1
CASSPLGRSSYNEQFF